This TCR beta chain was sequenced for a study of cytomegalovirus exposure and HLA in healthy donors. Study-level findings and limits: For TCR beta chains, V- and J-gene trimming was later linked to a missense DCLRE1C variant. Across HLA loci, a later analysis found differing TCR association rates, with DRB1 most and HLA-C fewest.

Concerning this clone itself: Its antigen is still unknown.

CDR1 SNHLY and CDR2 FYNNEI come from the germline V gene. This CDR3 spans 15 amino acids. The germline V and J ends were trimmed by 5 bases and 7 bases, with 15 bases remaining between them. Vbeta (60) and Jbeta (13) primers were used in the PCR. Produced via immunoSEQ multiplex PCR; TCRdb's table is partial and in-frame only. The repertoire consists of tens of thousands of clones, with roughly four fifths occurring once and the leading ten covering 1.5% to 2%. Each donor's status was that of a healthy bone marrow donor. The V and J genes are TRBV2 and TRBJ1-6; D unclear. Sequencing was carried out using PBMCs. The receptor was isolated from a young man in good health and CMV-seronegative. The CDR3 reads CASSSYTLENSPLHF. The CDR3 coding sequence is TGTGCCAGCAGTTCCTACACCCTAGAGAATTCACCCCTCCACTTT.